One and the same sample provided the 18 T cell receptor beta chains below, sequenced in a study of blood T cell repertoires in COVID-19 (TCRdb year 2020). Libraries came from the immunoSEQ multiplex PCR assay. TCRdb provides this immuneACCESS table in a form limited to in-frame rearrangements. Some clones are lacking; in checked studies, under half of them reflect an unresolved V gene, and why the rest are absent is not known. This sample gives about 130,000 clones in total; over 80% of them show up just once. The ten biggest clones cover roughly 10% of the sample. Source material: peripheral blood. The receptor set was obtained from a middle-aged man with active or convalescent COVID-19.

The CDR3 bases are TGTGCCAGCAGTTACCCCCTACTGGCGGGGGGGCCAACAGATACGCAGTATTTT. This encodes CASSYPLLAGGPTDTQYF. The V gene is TRBV6-2 or TRBV6-3, the J gene TRBJ2-3; 9 nucleotides align to TRBD2. CDR1 and CDR2 (germline): MNHEY, SVGEGT. The CDR3 runs to 18 residues. The ends lost 2 bases at V and 3 bases at J; junction bases unmatched: 12.

The chain's CDR3 is CASSTRTSGGRSYEQYF. For the CDR3, the DNA is TGTGCCAGCAGCACTCGGACTAGCGGGGGCCGCTCCTACGAGCAGTACTTC. This rearrangement joins TRBV7-2 to TRBJ2-7; 13 bases map to TRBD2. This CDR3 spans 17 amino acids. From germline, CDR1 is SGHTA and CDR2 FQGNSA. Trimming cost V 5 bases and J 0 bases; bases outside gene matches: 7.

This CDR3 is CASSLGGGADTQYF. CDR3 DNA: TGTGCCAGCAGCTTAGGGGGGGGAGCAGATACGCAGTATTTT. The chain has TRBV7-2 and TRBJ2-3; 7 bases are shared with TRBD2. V lost 1 base to trimming and J lost 4 bases; unmatched junction nucleotides: 2. The CDR3 runs to 14 residues. Germline CDR1 is SGHTA and CDR2 is FQGNSA.

This clone was seen just once. The rearrangement uses TRBV29-1 and TRBJ2-3, with 9 bases that match TRBD2. Germline loops: CDR1 SQVTM, CDR2 ANQGSEA. V shed 7 bases and J 6 bases; nucleotides not matched to a gene: 11. This CDR3 is built from 14 residues. This chain's CDR3 is CSAAGGGALDTQYF. The CDR3 DNA reads TGCAGCGCCGCGGGCGGGGGGGCGTTGGATACGCAGTATTTT.

The chain has TRBV13 and TRBJ2-3; maybe TRBD1 (5 bases). V lost 5 bases to trimming and J lost 3 bases, with 15 bases between them. Looked up from germline, CDR1 is PRHDT and CDR2 is FYEKMQ (reference sequence). The CDR3 length is 15 residues. CDR3 region: CASSPGWLGTDTQYF. CDR3 in DNA: TGTGCCAGCAGCCCAGGGTGGTTGGGGACAGATACGCAGTATTTT. Drawing the rest from reference TRBV13 and TRBJ2-3, the complete variable domain is AAGVIQSPRHLIKEKRETATLKCYPIPRHDTVYWYQQGPGQDPQFLISFYEKMQSDKGSIPDRFSAQQFSDYHSELNMSSLELGDSALYFCASSPGWLGTDTQYFGPGTRLTVL.

V usage is TRBV6-5 and J usage is TRBJ1-1; no clear D gene. The CDR3 length is 14 residues. Deletions cut 2 bases from V and 0 bases from J, with 7 bases between. Germline values: CDR1 MNHEY, CDR2 SVGAGI. CDR3 nucleotide sequence: TGTGCCAGCAGTTACCTCGCGGTGAACACTGAAGCTTTCTTT. This codes for CASSYLAVNTEAFF.

This clone was found a few times. V is TRBV10-3 and J is TRBJ1-3, with 8 bases fitting TRBD1. Germline values: CDR1 ENHRY, CDR2 SYGVKD. The CDR3 spans 17 residues. The ends lost 2 bases at V and 6 bases at J; junction bases unmatched: 12. CDR3: CAISEDRGLSTVNTIYF. CDR3 coding DNA: TGTGCCATCAGTGAGGACAGGGGTCTAAGCACTGTAAACACCATATATTTT.

V and J are TRBV10-3 and TRBJ1-1; D call uncertain. Trimming removed 3 bases from V and 1 base from J, with 6 bases in between. CDR1 and CDR2 (germline): ENHRY, SYGVKD. This CDR3 has 13 amino acids. DNA for the CDR3: TGTGCCATCAGTGAATTACAGAACACTGAAGCTTTCTTT. Its translation: CAISELQNTEAFF.

The gene calls are TRBV18 and TRBJ1-5; D is unresolved. The CDR3 is 13 amino acids. Germline V gives CDR1 KGHSH, CDR2 LQKENI. Trimming removed 1 base from V and 5 bases from J, with 6 bases in between. CDR3 DNA: TGTGCCAGCTCACCACAACGGGATCAGCCCCAGCATTTT. This encodes CASSPQRDQPQHF.

This rearrangement joins TRBV7-2 to TRBJ1-1; no reliable D call. The CDR3 totals 14 residues. Germline V gene sequence: CDR1 SGHTA, CDR2 FQGNSA. Trimming cost V 1 base and J 1 base, with 7 bases left between them. CDR3 amino acids: CASSLEARNTEAFF. The DNA of the CDR3 is TGTGCCAGCAGCTTAGAAGCCCGGAACACTGAAGCTTTCTTT. The entire variable domain, with the rest obtained from reference TRBV7-2 and TRBJ1-1, is as follows: GAGVSQSPSNKVTEKGKDVELRCDPISGHTALYWYRQSLGQGLEFLIYFQGNSAPDKSGLPSDRFSAERTGGSVSTLTIQRTQQEDSAVYLCASSLEARNTEAFFGQGTRLTVV.

The chain recombines TRBV4-3 with TRBJ1-2, with D possibly TRBD1 on 5 matching bases. The V gene lost 4 bases and the J gene lost 7 bases, with 7 bases spanning the gap. CDR3 size: 11 residues. Germline CDR1 reads LGHNA; CDR2 reads YSLEER. The CDR3 loop reads CASSRGFGYTF. CDR3 nucleotides: TGCGCCAGCAGCCGGGGCTTTGGCTACACCTTC.

This rearrangement joins TRBV11-2 to TRBJ2-7; 10 nucleotides match TRBD2. Germline CDR1 reads SGHAT; CDR2 reads FQNNGV. The trim removed 5 bases at V and 3 bases at J, leaving 10 bases unmatched. This CDR3 is built from 16 residues. As DNA, the CDR3 is TGTGCCAGCAGCAGAGGGCTAGCGGGGGCCCACTACGAGCAGTACTTC. This codes for CASSRGLAGAHYEQYF.

V usage is TRBV5-1 and J usage is TRBJ2-1; TRBD1 aligns across 8 bases. The length of the CDR3 is 16 residues. The V gene's germline CDR1 is SGHRS and CDR2 YFSETQ. V dropped 1 base and J dropped 3; count of bases not matched to a gene: 6. The CDR3 sequence is CASSLTGTGIYNEQFF. The CDR3 nucleotides are TGCGCCAGCAGCTTGACGGGGACAGGAATCTACAATGAGCAGTTCTTC.

This clone was observed once. CDR3 protein: CASSRTTGRGANTEAFF. The CDR3, as DNA: TGCGCCAGCAGCAGGACGACAGGGCGAGGCGCGAACACTGAAGCTTTCTTT. This chain connects TRBV5-1 to TRBJ1-1, with 7 bases fitting TRBD1. Germline V lookup: CDR1 SGHRS, CDR2 YFSETQ. After removal of 4 bases from V and 1 base from J, the junction contained 13 bases not matched to a gene. The CDR3 length is 17 residues. Full variable domain (outside the CDR3, taken from reference TRBV5-1 and TRBJ1-1): KAGVTQTPRYLIKTRGQQVTLSCSPISGHRSVSWYQQTPGQGLQFLFEYFSETQRNKGNFPGRFSGRQFSNSRSEMNVSTLELGDSALYLCASSRTTGRGANTEAFFGQGTRLTVV.

This clone was detected a few times. J is TRBJ2-7 and V is TRBV5-6; D gene ambiguous. Germline CDR1 reads SGHDT; CDR2 reads YYEEEE. V lost 3 bases to trimming and J lost 7 bases, with 11 bases between them. This CDR3 has 12 residues. Here the CDR3 DNA reads TGTGCCAGCAGCTCCATAGTTAGTGAGCAGTACTTC. It translates to CASSSIVSEQYF.

The chain is built from TRBV10-3 and TRBJ2-7; 9 nucleotides line up with TRBD1. CDR1 ENHRY and CDR2 SYGVKD come from the germline V gene. Trimming took 2 bases from V and 4 from J; bases not matched to a gene: 9. The CDR3 runs to 16 residues. CDR3 loop: CAISEPGTGSGYEQYF. The CDR3 nucleotides read TGTGCCATCAGTGAGCCGGGGACAGGGTCTGGGTACGAGCAGTACTTC.

The chain couples TRBV4-2 to TRBJ2-5; tentatively, D is TRBD2 (7 bases). The V gene's germline CDR1 is LGHNA and CDR2 YNFKEQ. This CDR3 spans 18 amino acids. V lost 0 bases, J lost 5 bases, and 22 bases lay in between. The CDR3 sequence: CASSQDLRGGARTETQYF. The CDR3 bases are TGTGCCAGCAGCCAAGATCTAAGGGGGGGGGCCAGGACGGAGACCCAGTACTTC.

The chain links TRBV7-9 to TRBJ2-7, with D maybe TRBD2 (7 bases). The CDR3 is 14 amino acids. Trimming took 7 bases from V and 3 from J, leaving 16 bases between them. Germline V gene data show CDR1 as SEHNR and CDR2 as FQNEAQ (reference sequence). The CDR3 DNA reads as TGTGCCAGCATTGGCGGGGGCCAGATCTACGAGCAGTACTTC. Protein sequence: CASIGGGQIYEQYF.